These 18 T cell receptor beta chains share one sample of origin, sequenced in a study of blood T cell repertoires in COVID-19. TCRdb's table, derived via immunoSEQ multiplex PCR, lists solely in-frame clones and lacks some. This sample has about 160,000 clones, with approximately 90% found just once. Material: peripheral blood. These receptor sequences come from a woman aged 65 to 85 with COVID-19, enrolled during active disease.

This clone appeared a few times. This rearrangement joins TRBV28 to TRBJ1-4; 7 bases line up with TRBD1. CDR1 MDHEN and CDR2 SYDVKM come from the germline V gene. V shed 9 bases, J shed 5 bases, and the junction held 9 bases outside the gene matches. This CDR3 region has 14 residues. The CDR3 here is CASLGGGGNEKLFF. DNA for the CDR3: TGTGCCAGTCTCGGAGGGGGCGGAAATGAAAAACTGTTTTTT.

This chain uses TRBV27 with TRBJ2-5, with D possibly TRBD2 on 5 matching bases. The length of the CDR3 is 14 residues. Germline CDR1 is MNHEY and CDR2 is SMNVEV (reference sequence). The V and J ends lost 2 bases and 5 bases respectively, with 12 bases between them. The CDR3 coding sequence is TGTGCCAGCAGTTTACCCCGGGGTTGGGAGACCCAGTACTTC. Protein product: CASSLPRGWETQYF.

CDR3 sequence reads: CASSRSSGGRSYNEQFF. Here the CDR3 DNA reads TGTGCCAGCAGCCGTTCTAGCGGGGGGCGGTCCTACAATGAGCAGTTCTTC. The chain couples TRBV7-2 to TRBJ2-1, with TRBD2 matching 11 bases. Germline values: CDR1 SGHTA, CDR2 FQGNSA. The length of the CDR3 is 17 residues. The ends lost 5 bases at V and 1 base at J; junction bases unmatched: 7.

The V and J genes are TRBV6-2 or TRBV6-3 and TRBJ1-1, with a possible D match to TRBD1 (5 bases). CDR1 is MNHEY, CDR2 SVGEGT, per germline. The CDR3 runs 16 residues. V was trimmed by 0 bases and J by 7 bases, leaving 18 bases between them. The CDR3 here is CASSYSIRVGKGEAFF. As DNA, the CDR3 is TGTGCCAGCAGTTACTCGATCAGGGTTGGGAAAGGTGAAGCTTTCTTT.

V gene TRBV5-4 combines with J gene TRBJ2-2; the D gene is possibly TRBD1 (5 bases). The CDR3 has 15 residues. Deletions cut 4 bases from V and 6 bases from J, with 16 bases between. Germline V lookup: CDR1 SGHNT, CDR2 YYREEE (reference sequence). CDR3 sequence (DNA): TGTGCCAGCAGCCTGGGTACAGGAGAATCCGGGGAGCTGTTTTTT. Amino acids: CASSLGTGESGELFF.

J is TRBJ1-2 and V is TRBV7-2; D unresolved. V was cut by 5 bases and J by 3 bases, with 13 bases left in between. Germline CDR1 is SGHTA and CDR2 is FQGNSA. The CDR3 sequence is 14 residues long. The CDR3: CASSPDSGDYGYTF. CDR3 DNA sequence: TGTGCCAGCAGCCCGGACTCCGGGGACTATGGCTACACCTTC.

The J gene is TRBJ2-5, the V gene TRBV3-1 (or the pseudogene TRBV3-2); D gene uncertain. This CDR3 has 12 residues. Trimming stripped 2 bases from V and 7 bases from J, with 8 bases between. Germline V CDR1 and CDR2: LGHDT, YNNKEL (reference sequence). CDR3 amino acids: CASSQTLGTQYF. The CDR3 DNA reads as TGTGCCAGCAGCCAAACCCTAGGGACCCAGTACTTC.

The chain links TRBV11-1 to TRBJ2-1, with 7 bases aligning to TRBD1. CDR1 is SGHAT, CDR2 FQDESV, per germline (reference sequence). The CDR3 runs 12 residues. V trimming: 5 bases; J trimming: 8 bases; junction bases outside the gene matches: 3. This CDR3 is CASSRQGDEQFF. The CDR3 bases are TGTGCCAGCAGCAGACAGGGTGATGAGCAGTTCTTC.

The V and J genes are TRBV30 and TRBJ1-6; no clear D. The CDR3 extends over 17 amino acids. V lost 0 bases to trimming and J lost 4 bases, with 16 bases between them. Per the germline V gene, CDR1 is GTSNPN and CDR2 is SVGIG (reference sequence). The CDR3 protein is CAWSVSSGTTYNSPLHF. DNA of the CDR3: TGTGCCTGGAGTGTATCTTCGGGTACTACTTATAATTCACCCCTCCACTTT.

V gene TRBV19 combines with J gene TRBJ1-5; 10 nucleotides line up with TRBD1. Germline assignment: CDR1 LNHDA and CDR2 SQIVND (reference sequence). J was trimmed by 0 bases and V by 9 bases; bases with no gene match: 17. CDR3 length: 19 residues. The CDR3 sequence is CASGVGTGETKYSNQPQHF. DNA for the CDR3: TGTGCCAGCGGCGTTGGGACAGGGGAGACCAAATATAGCAATCAGCCCCAGCATTTT.

This chain joins TRBV24-1 and TRBJ2-2, with 8 positions matching TRBD1. V was clipped by 10 bases and J by 3 bases; unmatched bases: 6. CDR3 size: 14 residues. Germline V gene lookup returns CDR1 KGHDR and CDR2 SFDVKD. In DNA, the CDR3 is TGTGCCACTAAACCGGGACAGGACACCGGGGAGCTGTTTTTT. The encoded protein is CATKPGQDTGELFF.

This clone was counted many times. V gene TRBV5-6 combines with J gene TRBJ1-5; D is unresolved. Per germline, CDR1 SGHDT and CDR2 YYEEEE. V lost 2 bases to trimming and J lost 0 bases, with 12 bases between them. The CDR3 covers 16 residues. For the CDR3, the DNA is TGTGCCAGCAGCTTCTCACAGCTTTATAGCAATCAGCCCCAGCATTTT. This sequence encodes CASSFSQLYSNQPQHF.

J is TRBJ2-7 and V is TRBV6-5; 7 positions match TRBD1. The CDR3 covers 15 residues. Germline trimming cut 6 bases from V and 2 bases from J; bases unmatched to any gene: 10. Germline CDR1 reads MNHEY; CDR2 reads SVGAGI. CDR3 nucleotide sequence: TGTGCCAGCAGCGATCCGGGACAGCCTACCTACGAGCAGTACTTC. It codes for CASSDPGQPTYEQYF.

The gene calls are TRBV7-2 and TRBJ2-2; 10 bases fit TRBD2. CDR1 is SGHTA and CDR2 is FQGNSA in the germline V gene. Trimming removed 3 bases from V and 4 bases from J; junction bases left unmatched: 5. The CDR3 length is 16 residues. For the CDR3, the DNA is TGTGCCAGCAGCTTGCGAACTAGCGGGACCACCGGGGAGCTGTTTTTT. Its translation is CASSLRTSGTTGELFF. Complete variable domain (other parts from reference TRBV7-2 and TRBJ2-2): GAGVSQSPSNKVTEKGKDVELRCDPISGHTALYWYRQSLGQGLEFLIYFQGNSAPDKSGLPSDRFSAERTGGSVSTLTIQRTQQEDSAVYLCASSLRTSGTTGELFFGEGSRLTVL.

The chain joins TRBV28 to TRBJ2-7; D might be TRBD1 (5 bases). This CDR3 has 13 residues. Germline loops: CDR1 MDHEN, CDR2 SYDVKM. Trimming removed 2 bases at V and 3 bases at J, with 8 bases between. CDR3 DNA sequence: TGTGCCAGCAGTTTAGTCCAGGGCTACGAGCAGTACTTC. The encoded protein is CASSLVQGYEQYF.

V usage is TRBV6-5 and J usage is TRBJ1-2; 7 bases map to TRBD1. The CDR3 is made up of 15 amino acids. V trimming: 8 bases; J trimming: 4 bases; junction bases outside the gene matches: 13. The germline gives CDR1 MNHEY, CDR2 SVGAGI. DNA of the CDR3: TGTGCCAGCTCCTCGACAGGGTATGTCGCCTATGGCTACACCTTC. Translated: CASSSTGYVAYGYTF.

The chain has TRBV5-6 and TRBJ2-1, with D maybe TRBD2 (5 bases). From germline, CDR1 is SGHDT and CDR2 YYEEEE. V was cut by 4 bases and J by 5 bases, with 13 bases left in between. The CDR3 sequence is 14 residues long. The CDR3 loop is CASSRTGLDNEQFF. Written as DNA, the CDR3 is TGTGCCAGCAGCCGTACTGGACTGGACAATGAGCAGTTCTTC.

V and J are TRBV6-2 or TRBV6-3 and TRBJ2-1; D gene uncertain. The CDR3 runs to 14 residues. Germline V CDR1 and CDR2: MNHEY, SVGEGT. V was pared by 5 bases and J by 4 bases, with 12 bases between. The CDR3 region is CASSPPQDYNEQFF. In DNA, the CDR3 is TGTGCCAGCAGTCCGCCTCAGGATTACAATGAGCAGTTCTTC.